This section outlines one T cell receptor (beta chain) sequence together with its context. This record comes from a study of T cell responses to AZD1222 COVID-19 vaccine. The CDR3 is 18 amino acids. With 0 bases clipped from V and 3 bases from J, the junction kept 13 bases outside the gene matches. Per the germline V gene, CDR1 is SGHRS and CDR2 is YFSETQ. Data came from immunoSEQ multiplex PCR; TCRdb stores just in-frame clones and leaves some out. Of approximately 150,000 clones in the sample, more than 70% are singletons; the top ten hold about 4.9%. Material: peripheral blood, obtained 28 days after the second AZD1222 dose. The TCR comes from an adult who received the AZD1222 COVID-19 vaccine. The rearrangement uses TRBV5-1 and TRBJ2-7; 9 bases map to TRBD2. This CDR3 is CASSLAGLAGARSYEQYF. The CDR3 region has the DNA TGCGCCAGCAGCTTGGCAGGGTTAGCGGGAGCCCGGAGCTACGAGCAGTACTTC.